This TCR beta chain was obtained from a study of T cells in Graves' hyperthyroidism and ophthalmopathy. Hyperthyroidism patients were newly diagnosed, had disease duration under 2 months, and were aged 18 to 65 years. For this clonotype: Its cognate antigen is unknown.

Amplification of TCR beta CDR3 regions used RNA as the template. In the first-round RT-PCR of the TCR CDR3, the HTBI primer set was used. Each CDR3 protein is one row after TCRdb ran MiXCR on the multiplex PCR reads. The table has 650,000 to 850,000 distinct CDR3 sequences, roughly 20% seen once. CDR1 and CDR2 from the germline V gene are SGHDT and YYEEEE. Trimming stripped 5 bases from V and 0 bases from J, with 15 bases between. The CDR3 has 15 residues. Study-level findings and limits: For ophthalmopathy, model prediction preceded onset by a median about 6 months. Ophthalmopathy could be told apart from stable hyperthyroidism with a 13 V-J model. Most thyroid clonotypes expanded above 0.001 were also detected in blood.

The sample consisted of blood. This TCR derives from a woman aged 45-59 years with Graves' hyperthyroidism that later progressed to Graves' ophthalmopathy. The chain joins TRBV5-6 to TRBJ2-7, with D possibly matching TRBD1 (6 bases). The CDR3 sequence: CASRGAVLGSYEQYF. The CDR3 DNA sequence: TGTGCCAGCAGGGGGGCGGTTCTAGGCTCCTACGAGCAGTACTTC.